Shown below are 11 T cell receptor beta chains from a single sample sequenced in a study of regulatory T cells in long-lasting Graves disease. The sample's time point: persistent/refractory GD, antithyroid drugs over 5 years with positive TRAb. Isolated PBMC RNA provided the starting material for the TCR library. TCR beta libraries were built with iRepertoire HTBI primers and Arm-PCR of CDR3 regions. One entry per CDR3 protein results from TCRdb running MiXCR on the multiplex PCR reads. The sample carries 400,000 to 450,000 distinct CDR3 sequences, about a quarter recorded once. The sequencing here drew on peripheral blood mononuclear cells (PBMCs), taken when the disease was refractory, from a patient treated with antithyroid drugs. The receptors here all came from a female donor with Graves disease.

For this clonotype: Germline is not matched at one junction end, which may reflect a read error. This chain joins TRBV28 and TRBJ1-1; D unresolved. This CDR3 is built from 13 residues. Germline V gives CDR1 MDHEN, CDR2 SYDVKM. CDR3 sequence (DNA): TGTGCCAGCAGTTTCACCATGAACACTGAAGCTTCCTTT. Translation: CASSFTMNTEASF.

This clonotype was counted only a few times. This chain links TRBV20-1 with TRBJ1-5; D is undetermined. There are 15 residues in the CDR3. V was clipped by 0 bases and J by 4 bases, with 13 bases between them. The V gene's germline CDR1 is DFQATT and CDR2 SNEGSKA (reference sequence). The CDR3 DNA reads TGCAGTGCTAGAGATGGGTATTTGGGGAATCAGCCCCAGCATTTT. As protein: CSARDGYLGNQPQHF.

The chain couples TRBV7-2 to TRBJ1-6; the match to TRBD1 covers 8 bases. Germline lookup yields CDR1 SGHTA and CDR2 FQGNSA. There are 14 residues in the CDR3. Trimming removed 4 bases from V and 7 bases from J; junction bases left unmatched: 3. The CDR3 DNA follows: TGTGCCAGCAGCTACCAGGGGGCGAATTCACCCCTCCACTTT. It is translated as CASSYQGANSPLHF.

The CDR3 reads CAWSVAGWEQYF. The CDR3, as DNA: TGTGCCTGGAGTGTGGCGGGTTGGGAGCAGTACTTC. The chain has TRBV30 and TRBJ2-7, with a tentative D call TRBD2 (5 bases). The CDR3 sequence is 12 residues long. Trimming took off 0 bases at V and 7 bases at J, with 10 bases between the two ends. Germline CDR1 and CDR2: GTSNPN and SVGIG (reference sequence).

Worth noting for this clonotype: A much larger clone lies one base from this, so it may be a read error. This rearrangement joins TRBV6-1 to TRBJ1-5; D is perhaps TRBD1 (5 bases). Germline V lookup: CDR1 MNHNS, CDR2 SASEGT. The CDR3 has 15 residues. Trimming pared 5 bases from V and 5 bases from J, leaving 16 bases between. In DNA form, the CDR3 reads TGTGCCAGCAGTAAAACAAGGGGAGGCGATCAGCCCCAGCATTTT. It specifies CASSKTRGGDQPQHF.

On this clonotype itself: The CDR3 does not end in the conserved phenylalanine or tryptophan, so this is likely a read error. The chain couples TRBV19 to TRBJ1-1, with 9 bases identical to TRBD1. Germline values: CDR1 LNHDA, CDR2 SQIVND (reference sequence). CDR3 length: 16 amino acids. Losses at the gene ends were 5 bases for V and 5 bases for J; bases not matched to a gene: 12. This CDR3 is CASSARDRVWGTEAFL. Here the CDR3 DNA reads TGTGCCAGTAGTGCCCGGGACAGGGTATGGGGGACTGAAGCTTTCCTT.

This clonotype showed up many times. The J gene is TRBJ1-5, the V gene TRBV7-2; D is possibly TRBD1 (6 bases). Germline CDR1 is SGHTA and CDR2 is FQGNSA. CDR3 size: 14 residues. The germline V and J ends were trimmed by 6 bases and 2 bases, with 11 bases remaining between them. The chain's CDR3 is CASSSAGGNQPQHF. CDR3 nucleotides: TGTGCCAGCAGTTCAGCAGGGGGCAATCAGCCCCAGCATTTT.

The chain uses TRBV30 and TRBJ1-2, with a tentative D call TRBD1 (6 bases). Trimming removed 4 bases from V and 8 bases from J, with 23 bases in between. This CDR3 region has 15 residues. The V gene's germline CDR1 is GTSNPN and CDR2 SVGIG (reference sequence). DNA for the CDR3: TGTGCCTGGAACCACTTGGCGGGGGCAGGAAGCGGCTACACCTTC. Its translation is CAWNHLAGAGSGYTF.

This clonotype showed up many times. The rearrangement joins TRBV2 to TRBJ2-7; D is undetermined. Trimming shortened V by 2 bases and J by 5 bases, and 7 bases separated the two germline ends. The CDR3 has 12 amino acids. Germline-derived CDR1 and CDR2 are SNHLY and FYNNEI. DNA for the CDR3: TGTGCCAGCAGTGAAACGCTTGACGAGCAGTACTTC. Translated, it gives CASSETLDEQYF. Using reference TRBV2 and TRBJ2-7 for the parts outside the CDR3, the full variable domain is EPEVTQTPSHQVTQMGQEVILRCVPISNHLYFYWYRQILGQKVEFLVSFYNNEISEKSEIFDDQFSVERPDGSNFTLKIRSTKLEDSAMYFCASSETLDEQYFGPGTRLTVT.

This clonotype was counted many times. The rearrangement joins TRBV18 to TRBJ2-5, with TRBD2 matching 7 bases. J gave up 5 bases and V 3 bases, and 12 bases lay outside the gene matches. Germline CDR1 is KGHSH and CDR2 is LQKENI. The CDR3 is 16 amino acids. In DNA form, the CDR3 reads TGTGCCAGCTCACCCCTGGCTAGCGGAGGAAGGGAGACCCAGTACTTC. Protein product: CASSPLASGGRETQYF.

J is TRBJ1-5 and V is TRBV18; TRBD1 is a possible D gene (6 bases). CDR1 and CDR2 from the germline V gene are KGHSH and LQKENI. CDR3 length: 16 residues. The V end was cut by 3 bases, the J end by 2 bases, with 14 bases between. The CDR3 DNA follows: TGTGCCAGCTCACCTGAAGGGGGGTTCGGCAATCAGCCCCAGCATTTT. It specifies CASSPEGGFGNQPQHF.